Detailed here is one T cell receptor (beta chain). This study enrolled people aged 18 to 89 from roughly 22 US geographic areas. Participant-given clinical history determined each cohort assignment. Germline V gene data show CDR1 as DFQATT and CDR2 as SNEGSKA (reference sequence). Trimming cost V 5 bases and J 8 bases, with 9 bases left between them. There are 10 residues in the CDR3. These data are taken from a study of blood T cell repertoires in COVID-19. The repertoire was sequenced with immunoSEQ multiplex PCR; TCRdb's copy has only in-frame clones and lacks some. This table holds fewer than 300,000 clones, roughly 88% found once.

The chain uses TRBV20-1 and TRBJ1-2; D possibly corresponds to TRBD1 (6 bases). The clonotype was recovered from a woman aged 40 to 55 with acute COVID-19. Source material: PBMCs or T cells enriched from blood (not recorded which). CDR3 DNA sequence: TGCAGTGCTGGACAGCACGGCTACACCTTC. Its protein is CSAGQHGYTF.